This entry is about one T cell receptor beta chain. What it binds is not known. The primer mix had 60 V beta and 13 J beta primers. Profiled with immunoSEQ multiplex PCR; TCRdb holds only in-frame clones, not every one. This table holds under 130,000 clones, about four fifths found once. The sample originates from a study of glioma-infiltrating T cells after dendritic cell vaccination. Overall study findings and caveats: Patients with more pretreatment TILs had longer time to progression and survival.

V was cut by 4 bases and J by 3 bases, with 13 bases left in between. Germline V CDR1 and CDR2: SGDLS, YYNGEE. The CDR3 extends over 15 amino acids. Selection required adequate fresh-frozen tumor tissue plus more than two years' survival data. None of the glioblastoma patients had an isocitrate dehydrogenase mutation. V and J are TRBV9 and TRBJ2-2; perhaps TRBD1 as D (6 bases). This sequence originates from a human donor with glioblastoma. Source: blood, taken before dendritic cell vaccination. CDR3 amino acids: CASSPRRGYTGELFF. Here the CDR3 DNA reads TGTGCCAGCAGCCCCCGAAGGGGGTACACCGGGGAGCTGTTTTTT. The whole variable domain, filled in from reference TRBV9 and TRBJ2-2, reads DSGVTQTPKHLITATGQRVTLRCSPRSGDLSVYWYQQSLDQGLQFLIQYYNGEERAKGNILERFSAQQFPDLHSELNLSSLELGDSALYFCASSPRRGYTGELFFGEGSRLTVL.